This T cell receptor (beta chain) was captured in a study of regulatory T cells in long-lasting Graves disease. Whole-study results and caveats: The work looked only at peripheral blood and did not look at thyroid tissue.

The time point was: newly diagnosed GD, antithyroid drugs for less than 3 months. Making the TCR library involved RNA that had been extracted from PBMCs. Arm-PCR of CDR3 regions and iRepertoire HTBI primers were the basis on which TCR beta libraries were built. From the multiplex PCR reads, TCRdb called clonotypes with MiXCR, one entry per CDR3 protein. The profile shows 500,000 to 700,000 distinct CDR3 sequences, 16% of them singletons. The CDR3 is 16 residues long. V lost 4 bases, J lost 0 bases, and 13 bases lay in between. From germline, CDR1 is LGHDT and CDR2 YNNKEL (reference sequence). This clonotype appeared a few times. Its cognate antigen is unknown. These data also featured in a second study, about T cells in Graves' hyperthyroidism and ophthalmopathy. That report notes: Initially, a first-round RT-PCR of the TCR CDR3 employed the HTBI primer set.

This rearrangement joins TRBV3-1 to TRBJ1-5; D is undetermined. The sample consisted of peripheral blood mononuclear cells (PBMCs), taken at new diagnosis, from a patient treated with antithyroid drugs. This sequence originates from a woman aged 25 to 39 with Graves disease. CDR3 sequence (DNA): TGTGCCAGCAGCCGAGGGAGACCTTATAGCAATCAGCCCCAGCATTTT. Its protein product is CASSRGRPYSNQPQHF.